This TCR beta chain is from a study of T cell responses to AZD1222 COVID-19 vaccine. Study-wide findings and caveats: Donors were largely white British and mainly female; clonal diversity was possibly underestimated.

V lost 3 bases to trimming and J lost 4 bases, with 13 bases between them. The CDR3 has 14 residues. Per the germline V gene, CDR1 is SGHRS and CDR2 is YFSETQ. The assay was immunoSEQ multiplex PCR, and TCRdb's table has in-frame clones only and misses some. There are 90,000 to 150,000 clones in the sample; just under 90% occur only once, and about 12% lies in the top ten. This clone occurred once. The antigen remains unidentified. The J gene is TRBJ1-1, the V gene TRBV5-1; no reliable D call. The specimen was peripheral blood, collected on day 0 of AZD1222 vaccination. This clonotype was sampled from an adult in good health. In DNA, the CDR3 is TGCGCCAGCAGCTCCCCAGCCGGGAGCACTGAAGCTTTCTTT. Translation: CASSSPAGSTEAFF.